The 32 T cell receptor beta chains in this list originate from one sample, sequenced in a study of cytomegalovirus exposure and HLA in healthy donors. TCRdb keeps only in-frame clones here, not all; method: immunoSEQ multiplex PCR. The table has roughly 120,000 clones, 88% seen once. Sequencing was done on a sample of PBMCs. The receptors shown here come from a man aged 18-30 years in good health and CMV-seropositive.

This sequence joins TRBV5-4 and TRBJ2-5; possibly TRBD1 for D (5 bases). Deletions cut 2 bases from V and 5 bases from J, with 10 bases between. CDR3 length equals 13 residues. Germline assignment: CDR1 SGHNT and CDR2 YYREEE (reference sequence). CDR3 nucleotides: TGTGCCAGCAGCTTTCAGGGTTGGGAGACCCAGTACTTC. It codes for CASSFQGWETQYF.

The chain joins TRBV5-1 to TRBJ1-2; 8 nucleotides match TRBD1. Germline V gives CDR1 SGHRS, CDR2 YFSETQ. J lost 4 bases, V lost 4 bases, and 9 bases had no gene match. The CDR3 is made up of 15 amino acids. CDR3 loop: CASSAAYTGGYGYTF. CDR3 nucleotide sequence: TGCGCCAGCAGCGCGGCTTATACAGGGGGCTATGGCTACACCTTC.

The chain links TRBV19 to TRBJ1-6, with D unresolved. Trimming took 2 bases from V and 8 from J, leaving 13 bases between them. The germline V gene has CDR1 LNHDA and CDR2 SQIVND (reference sequence). This CDR3 is built from 15 residues. The CDR3 DNA reads as TGTGCCAGTAGTATAAGGCGGGCAGACCATTCACCCCTCCACTTT. Its protein product is CASSIRRADHSPLHF.

This clone was seen only a few times. V usage is TRBV4-3 and J usage is TRBJ2-2; TRBD2 aligns across 15 bases. CDR1 and CDR2 (germline): LGHNA, YSLEER. The CDR3 sequence is 20 residues long. After removal of 0 bases from V and 5 bases from J, the junction contained 10 bases not matched to a gene. CDR3 sequence (DNA): TGCGCCAGCAGCCAAGAATTAGGACTAGCGGGGGGGCCTGGTACCGGGGAGCTGTTTTTT. This translates into CASSQELGLAGGPGTGELFF.

The chain is built from TRBV6-1 and TRBJ2-5, with TRBD1 identical over 7 bases. This CDR3 comprises 15 residues. Per the germline V gene, CDR1 is MNHNS and CDR2 is SASEGT. The V and J ends lost 11 bases and 1 base, in that order; junction bases with no gene match: 13. The CDR3 DNA follows: TGTGCCGGAACAGGGGACCCTCCCGGCCAAGAGACCCAGTACTTC. Translation: CAGTGDPPGQETQYF.

The chain combines TRBV27 with TRBJ2-3; 8 bases line up with TRBD2. The CDR3 length is 15 residues. V lost 8 bases, J lost 7 bases, and 14 bases stayed unmatched. The germline V gene has CDR1 MNHEY and CDR2 SMNVEV (reference sequence). The CDR3 region is CASGVSAGVLNTQYF. Here the CDR3 DNA reads TGTGCCAGCGGCGTATCAGCGGGGGTGTTGAATACGCAGTATTTT.

The DNA of the CDR3 is TGTGCCAGCAGCTTAGAACAGGGGGCTTACGAGCAGTACTTC. It translates to CASSLEQGAYEQYF. The rearrangement links TRBV11-2 to TRBJ2-7; TRBD1 matches 9 bases. J was trimmed by 4 bases and V by 0 bases; bases with no gene match: 1. Looked up from germline, CDR1 is SGHAT and CDR2 is FQNNGV. This CDR3 is built from 14 residues. Looking up the rest from reference TRBV11-2 and TRBJ2-7 gives the full variable domain: EAGVAQSPRYKIIEKRQSVAFWCNPISGHATLYWYQQILGQGPKLLIQFQNNGVVDDSQLPKDRFSAERLKGVDSTLKIQPAKLEDSAVYLCASSLEQGAYEQYFGPGTRLTVT.

This clone has just a few counts. The V and J genes are TRBV6-1 and TRBJ1-6; TRBD1 matches at 7 bases. Germline CDR1 reads MNHNS; CDR2 reads SASEGT. V lost 0 bases to trimming and J lost 7 bases; unmatched junction nucleotides: 9. The CDR3 is 17 amino acids. The CDR3 sequence: CASSEARLQGVNSPLHF. The CDR3 bases are TGTGCCAGCAGTGAAGCGCGCCTGCAGGGGGTGAATTCACCCCTCCACTTT.

This rearrangement joins TRBV27 to TRBJ1-1; D might be TRBD1 (6 bases). CDR1 is MNHEY and CDR2 is SMNVEV in the germline V gene (reference sequence). This CDR3 spans 13 amino acids. Trimming left V 4 bases short and J 4 bases short, with 10 bases between. CDR3 bases: TGTGCCAGCAGTTGGGGGGGCCCCACTGAAGCTTTCTTT. It encodes CASSWGGPTEAFF.

The chain is built from TRBV5-1 and TRBJ2-1, with D possibly being TRBD1 (6 bases). The CDR3 spans 16 residues. V was shortened by 1 base and J by 0 bases, with 11 bases between the two germline ends. Germline CDR1 SGHRS, CDR2 YFSETQ. The CDR3 loop is CASSLQGRYSYNEQFF. The CDR3 coding sequence is TGCGCCAGCAGCTTGCAGGGGCGATACTCCTACAATGAGCAGTTCTTC.

The V gene is TRBV2, the J gene TRBJ2-5; a possible D gene is TRBD2 (7 bases). The CDR3 is 17 amino acids. The ends were cut back, 6 bases at V and 1 base at J, with 21 bases in the middle. CDR1 is SNHLY and CDR2 is FYNNEI in the germline V gene. CDR3 nucleotides: TGTGCCAGCAGCGCACTCCCCCGGCGGGGGCTCCAAGAGACCCAGTACTTC. It is translated as CASSALPRRGLQETQYF.

V usage is TRBV9 and J usage is TRBJ1-1, with D maybe TRBD1 (5 bases). The germline gives CDR1 SGDLS, CDR2 YYNGEE. V dropped 4 bases and J dropped 8 bases, with 15 bases sitting between them. The CDR3 sequence is 13 residues long. The CDR3 DNA reads TGTGCCAGCAGCTCAGGGAAAGGTAGCGAAGCTTTCTTT. It specifies CASSSGKGSEAFF. Looking up the rest from reference TRBV9 and TRBJ1-1 gives the full variable domain: DSGVTQTPKHLITATGQRVTLRCSPRSGDLSVYWYQQSLDQGLQFLIQYYNGEERAKGNILERFSAQQFPDLHSELNLSSLELGDSALYFCASSSGKGSEAFFGQGTRLTVV.

V and J are TRBV19 and TRBJ2-1; 10 bases match TRBD1. This CDR3 is built from 15 residues. CDR1 LNHDA and CDR2 SQIVND come from the germline V gene (reference sequence). V shed 3 bases, J shed 2 bases, and the junction held 1 base outside the gene matches. The CDR3 is CASSIGQGAYNEQFF. CDR3 in DNA: TGTGCCAGTAGTATTGGACAGGGGGCCTACAATGAGCAGTTCTTC.

V is TRBV10-3 and J is TRBJ2-7, with D perhaps TRBD1 (6 bases). This CDR3 is built from 14 residues. CDR1 and CDR2 from the germline V gene are ENHRY and SYGVKD. V was shortened by 0 bases and J by 2 bases, with 8 bases between the two germline ends. The CDR3 sequence: CAISESGTPYEQYF. The CDR3 DNA is TGTGCCATCAGTGAGTCCGGGACACCCTACGAGCAGTACTTC.

The chain combines TRBV18 with TRBJ2-5; the match to TRBD2 covers 7 bases. Trimming removed 3 bases from V and 5 bases from J; junction bases left unmatched: 6. Germline CDR1 KGHSH, CDR2 LQKENI. The CDR3 loop spans 14 amino acids. As DNA, the CDR3 is TGTGCCAGCTCACCCCGGACTAGAGGGGAGACCCAGTACTTC. Translation gives CASSPRTRGETQYF.

V gene TRBV30 combines with J gene TRBJ1-4; D unclear. The CDR3 consists of 12 residues. Looked up from germline, CDR1 is GTSNPN and CDR2 is SVGIG (reference sequence). V was pared by 5 bases and J by 5 bases, with 9 bases between. The CDR3 loop reads CAWGSSNEKLFF. The CDR3 region has the DNA TGTGCCTGGGGTAGTTCCAATGAAAAACTGTTTTTT.

This chain uses TRBV5-1 with TRBJ1-5; TRBD1 matches at 11 bases. V was clipped by 0 bases and J by 3 bases; unmatched bases: 5. The V gene's germline CDR1 is SGHRS and CDR2 YFSETQ. This CDR3 has 17 residues. CDR3 sequence: CASSLGTGGGHNQPQHF. The CDR3 region has the DNA TGCGCCAGCAGCTTGGGGACAGGGGGCGGGCACAATCAGCCCCAGCATTTT.

The rearrangement uses TRBV5-1 and TRBJ2-3; the D gene is possibly TRBD2 (7 bases). Trimming took off 5 bases at V and 3 bases at J, with 13 bases between the two ends. The CDR3 sequence is 14 residues long. The germline gives CDR1 SGHRS, CDR2 YFSETQ. The CDR3 loop is CASSFGGRTDTQYF. The CDR3 nucleotides are TGCGCCAGCAGTTTCGGGGGGCGGACAGATACGCAGTATTTT.

The CDR3 loop is CASSPFMNTEAFF. In DNA form, the CDR3 reads TGTGCCAGCAGCCCATTCATGAACACTGAAGCTTTCTTT. The chain combines TRBV7-2 with TRBJ1-1; no clear D gene. The CDR3 is 13 amino acids. Per germline, CDR1 SGHTA and CDR2 FQGNSA. V lost 5 bases to trimming and J lost 0 bases, with 7 bases between them.

This chain joins TRBV7-2 and TRBJ1-1, with unresolved D. CDR1 and CDR2 from the germline V gene are SGHTA and FQGNSA. V was shortened by 9 bases and J by 5 bases, with 16 bases between the two germline ends. CDR3 length: 13 amino acids. The CDR3 nucleotides read TGTGCCAGTACCCACCGGGGTATTACTGAAGCTTTCTTT. Protein product: CASTHRGITEAFF.

This chain connects TRBV2 to TRBJ2-5, with D perhaps TRBD2 (5 bases). The DNA matches TRBJ2-7 better at its end, which makes the J call doubtful. The germline gives CDR1 SNHLY, CDR2 FYNNEI. The CDR3 is made up of 12 amino acids. CDR3 amino acids: CASFGLSYEQYF. CDR3 bases: TGTGCCAGCTTTGGACTCTCCTACGAGCAGTACTTC.

The chain uses TRBV4-1 and TRBJ1-1; no definite D call. With 0 bases removed from V and 7 bases from J, the gap between germline ends came to 15 bases. Per the germline V gene, CDR1 is MGHRA and CDR2 is YSYEKL. The CDR3 extends over 15 amino acids. The CDR3 sequence is CASSQDPGGGLEAFF. The CDR3 coding sequence is TGCGCCAGCAGCCAAGATCCTGGAGGAGGGCTTGAAGCTTTCTTT.

This clone was observed a few times. The CDR3, as DNA: TGTGCCATCAGTGAGTCGATTAGGGAGGCCAGGCCGTTCTTC. Translation: CAISESIREARPFF. The chain uses TRBV10-3 and TRBJ2-1, with D possibly being TRBD2 (6 bases). The CDR3 is 14 amino acids. Germline V gene data show CDR1 as ENHRY and CDR2 as SYGVKD. V shed 0 bases and J shed 15 bases, with 18 bases lying between them.

The V gene is TRBV2, the J gene TRBJ2-5; D is possibly TRBD2 (6 bases). The CDR3 covers 15 residues. V was clipped by 7 bases and J by 2 bases, with 17 bases between them. CDR1 and CDR2 from the germline V gene are SNHLY and FYNNEI. The CDR3 DNA reads as TGTGCCAGCACCCAGGGCGGGGACGGTCAAGAGACCCAGTACTTC. Its protein product is CASTQGGDGQETQYF.

The V gene is TRBV9, the J gene TRBJ2-7, with 7 bases identical to TRBD1. J lost 0 bases, V lost 2 bases, and 5 bases had no gene match. Germline V CDR1 and CDR2: SGDLS, YYNGEE. This CDR3 has 15 residues. CDR3 loop: CASSVSGTASYEQYF. CDR3 nucleotides: TGTGCCAGCAGCGTCTCCGGGACAGCCTCCTACGAGCAGTACTTC.

The rearrangement uses TRBV2 and TRBJ2-5, with a weak D call TRBD1 (6 bases). Germline CDR1 is SNHLY and CDR2 is FYNNEI. The germline V and J ends were trimmed by 6 bases and 5 bases, with 10 bases remaining between them. CDR3 size: 12 residues. The CDR3, as DNA: TGTGCCAGCAGCCACAGGGAGGAGACCCAGTACTTC. Its protein product is CASSHREETQYF.

The chain is built from TRBV6-6 and TRBJ1-4; D unresolved. The CDR3 is made up of 13 amino acids. Germline loops: CDR1 MNHNY, CDR2 SVGAGI (reference sequence). V lost 4 bases, J lost 4 bases, and 7 bases lay in between. The DNA of the CDR3 is TGTGCCAGCAGTTGGGCCGTTAATGAAAAACTGTTTTTT. This gives the protein CASSWAVNEKLFF.

This chain links TRBV5-6 with TRBJ1-2; D is perhaps TRBD1 (5 bases). In germline, CDR1 is SGHDT, CDR2 YYEEEE. The CDR3 contains 14 residues. The V end was cut by 4 bases, the J end by 0 bases, with 10 bases between. CDR3 nucleotide sequence: TGTGCCAGCAGCGAGGCGACAGCTAACTATGGCTACACCTTC. Its translation: CASSEATANYGYTF.

V and J are TRBV11-2 and TRBJ2-2; TRBD1 might be the D (6 bases). Germline assignment: CDR1 SGHAT and CDR2 FQNNGV. V lost 5 bases and J 7 bases, leaving 14 bases between the germline ends. The CDR3 totals 14 residues. This CDR3 reads CASSRHRASGELFF. The CDR3 nucleotides are TGTGCCAGCAGCCGACACAGGGCGAGCGGGGAGCTGTTTTTT.

The chain links TRBV7-9 to TRBJ2-7, with D possibly matching TRBD1 (6 bases). Germline CDR1 is SEHNR and CDR2 is FQNEAQ (reference sequence). The CDR3 runs 16 residues. V was shortened by 6 bases and J by 2 bases, with 20 bases between the two germline ends. The CDR3 reads CASSKEQGMAPYEQYF. The CDR3, as DNA: TGTGCCAGCAGTAAAGAACAGGGTATGGCCCCCTACGAGCAGTACTTC.

This chain links TRBV5-4 with TRBJ2-3; TRBD2 might be the D (6 bases). The V end lost 6 bases, the J end lost 0 bases, and 8 bases lay between the germline ends. The CDR3 totals 13 residues. CDR1 SGHNT and CDR2 YYREEE come from the germline V gene (reference sequence). CDR3 sequence (DNA): TGTGCCAGCAAGGGGACTAGCACAGATACGCAGTATTTT. This gives the protein CASKGTSTDTQYF.

The chain recombines TRBV15 with TRBJ2-3, with unresolved D. Trimming cost V 6 bases and J 1 base, with 8 bases left between them. CDR1 LNHNV and CDR2 YYDKDF come from the germline V gene (reference sequence). CDR3 length: 13 residues. The CDR3 region is CATRVAGTDTQYF. Here the CDR3 DNA reads TGTGCCACCAGAGTAGCAGGCACAGATACGCAGTATTTT.